This T cell receptor (beta chain) is from a study of type 1 and type 2 diabetes patients. Turning to the study itself: Participants included type 1 and type 2 diabetes patients plus nondiabetic controls. T cells were magnetically sorted from PBMCs as CD4+ or CD8+ subsets. Findings and limits, study-wide: In type 2 diabetes, highly-expanded CD4+ clones took a median about 3.9% of reads.

Genomic DNA was the PCR template. Multiplex PCR with 30 forward and 13 reverse primers amplified the TCR beta CDR3. TCRdb ran MiXCR on the multiplex PCR reads and lists one entry per CDR3 protein. Among more than 250,000 distinct CDR3 sequences listed, more than 40% were seen once. CDR3 length: 16 amino acids. Trimming at V came to 5 bases and at J to 2 bases, leaving 8 bases not matched to a gene. Germline values: CDR1 SGHNT, CDR2 YENEEA. Each diabetic donor fulfilled classification criteria for either type 1 or type 2. To note about this clonotype: Antigen unknown.

J is TRBJ2-3 and V is TRBV11-3, with 9 bases matching TRBD1. Specimen: peripheral blood mononuclear cells (PBMCs). This clonotype was obtained from a man younger than 35 with type 2 diabetes. DNA of the CDR3: TGTGCCAGCAGCCCCGGGACAGGGTGGCCCACAGATACGCAGTATTTT. It yields the protein CASSPGTGWPTDTQYF.